This paragraph reports one TCR beta chain. The data are from a study of shared clonotypes between healthy human individuals. The method was immunoSEQ multiplex PCR; TCRdb's version includes in-frame clones alone and lacks a portion of them. The data show fewer than 650,000 clones, 70% to 80% seen once. The germline V and J ends were trimmed by 1 base and 3 bases, with 6 bases remaining between them. This CDR3 has 14 residues. From germline, CDR1 is MGHRA and CDR2 YSYEKL. The source is a woman aged 40 to 55 in good health. Some clones in this sample may be carry-over from other donors' samples. The chain recombines TRBV4-1 with TRBJ1-4; D perhaps matches TRBD1 (6 bases). The sample taken for sequencing was PBMCs. In DNA form, the CDR3 reads TGCGCCAGCAGCCAAGGGACAGCTAATGAAAAACTGTTTTTT. Its protein product is CASSQGTANEKLFF.